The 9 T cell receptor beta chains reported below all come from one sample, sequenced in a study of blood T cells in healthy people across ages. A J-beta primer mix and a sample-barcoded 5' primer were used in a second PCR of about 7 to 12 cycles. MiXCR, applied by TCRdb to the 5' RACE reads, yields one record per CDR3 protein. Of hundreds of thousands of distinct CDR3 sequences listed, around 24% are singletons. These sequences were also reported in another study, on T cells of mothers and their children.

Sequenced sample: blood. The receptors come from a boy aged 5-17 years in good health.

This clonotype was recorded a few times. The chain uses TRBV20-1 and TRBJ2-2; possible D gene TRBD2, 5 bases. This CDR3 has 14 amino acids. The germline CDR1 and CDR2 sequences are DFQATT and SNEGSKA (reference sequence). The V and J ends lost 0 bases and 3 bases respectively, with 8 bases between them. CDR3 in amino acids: CSARDSGDTGELFF. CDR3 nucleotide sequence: TGCAGTGCTAGAGATTCCGGGGACACCGGGGAGCTGTTTTTT.

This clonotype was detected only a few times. For the CDR3, the DNA is TGTGCCAGCAGCCACAGGGGGCAACCTGGGGCCAACGTCCTGACTTTC. Translation gives CASSHRGQPGANVLTF. This chain uses TRBV11-2 with TRBJ2-6; 9 bases are shared with TRBD1. V was pared by 5 bases and J by 2 bases, with 4 bases of the junction left unmatched. This CDR3 comprises 16 residues. Germline CDR1 and CDR2: SGHAT and FQNNGV.

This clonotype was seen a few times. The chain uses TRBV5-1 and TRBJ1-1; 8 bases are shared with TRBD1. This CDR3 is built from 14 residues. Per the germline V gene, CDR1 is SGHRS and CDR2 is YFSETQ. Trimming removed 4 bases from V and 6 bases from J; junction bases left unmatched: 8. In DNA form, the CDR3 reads TGCGCCAGCAGCCCCAGACAGGGGAGGGCTGAAGCTTTCTTT. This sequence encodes CASSPRQGRAEAFF.

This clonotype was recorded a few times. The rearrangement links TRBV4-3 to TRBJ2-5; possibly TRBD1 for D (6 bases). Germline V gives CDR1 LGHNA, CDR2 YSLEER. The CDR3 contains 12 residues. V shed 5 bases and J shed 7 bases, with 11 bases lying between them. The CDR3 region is CASSNLGGTQYF. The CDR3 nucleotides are TGCGCCAGCAGCAATCTAGGGGGGACCCAGTACTTC.

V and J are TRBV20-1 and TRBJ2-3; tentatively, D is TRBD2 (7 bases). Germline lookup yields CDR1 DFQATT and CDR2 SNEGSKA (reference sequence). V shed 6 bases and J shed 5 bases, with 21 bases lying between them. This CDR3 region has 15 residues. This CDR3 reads CSAKGGPGLVDTQYF. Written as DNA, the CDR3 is TGCAGTGCCAAGGGGGGGCCGGGGTTAGTAGATACGCAGTATTTT.

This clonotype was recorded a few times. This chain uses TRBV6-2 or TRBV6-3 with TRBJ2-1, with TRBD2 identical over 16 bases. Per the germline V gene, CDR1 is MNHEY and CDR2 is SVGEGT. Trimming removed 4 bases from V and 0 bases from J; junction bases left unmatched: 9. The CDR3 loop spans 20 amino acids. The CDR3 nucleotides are TGTGCCAGCAGTTTGGGACTAGCGGGAGGGCGTCCTAGCTCCTACAATGAGCAGTTCTTC. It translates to CASSLGLAGGRPSSYNEQFF.

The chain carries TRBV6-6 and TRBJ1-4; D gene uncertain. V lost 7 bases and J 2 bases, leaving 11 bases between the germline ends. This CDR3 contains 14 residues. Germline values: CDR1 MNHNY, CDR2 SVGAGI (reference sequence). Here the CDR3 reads CASTLSLTNEKLFF. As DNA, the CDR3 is TGTGCCAGCACCCTCAGTCTGACTAATGAAAAACTGTTTTTT.

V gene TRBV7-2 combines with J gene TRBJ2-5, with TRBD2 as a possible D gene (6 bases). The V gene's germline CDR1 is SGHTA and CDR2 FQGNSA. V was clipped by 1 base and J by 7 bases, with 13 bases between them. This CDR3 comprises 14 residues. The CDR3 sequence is CASSLGSSVATQYF. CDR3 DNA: TGTGCCAGCAGCTTAGGTTCTAGCGTGGCGACCCAGTACTTC.

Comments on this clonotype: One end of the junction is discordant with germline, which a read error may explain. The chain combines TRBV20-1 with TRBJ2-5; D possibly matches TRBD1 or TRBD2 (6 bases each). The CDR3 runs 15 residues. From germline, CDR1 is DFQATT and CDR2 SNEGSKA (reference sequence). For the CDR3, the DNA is TGCAGTGCTGGAGACCCGGGGGCGTTGAGAGAGACCCAGTACTTC. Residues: CSAGDPGALRETQYF.